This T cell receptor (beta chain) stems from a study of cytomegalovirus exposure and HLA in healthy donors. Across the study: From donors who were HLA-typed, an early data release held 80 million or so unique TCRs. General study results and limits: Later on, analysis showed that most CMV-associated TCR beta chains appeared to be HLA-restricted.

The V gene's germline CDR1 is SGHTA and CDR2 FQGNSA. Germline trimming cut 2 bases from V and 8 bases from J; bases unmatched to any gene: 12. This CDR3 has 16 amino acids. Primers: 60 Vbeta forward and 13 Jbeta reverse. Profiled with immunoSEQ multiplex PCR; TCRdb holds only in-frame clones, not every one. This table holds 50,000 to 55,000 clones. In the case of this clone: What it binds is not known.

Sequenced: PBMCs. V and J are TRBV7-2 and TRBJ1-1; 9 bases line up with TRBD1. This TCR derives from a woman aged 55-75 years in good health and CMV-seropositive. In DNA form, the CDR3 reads TGTGCCAGCAGCTTAAATTCACCGGTGACAGGGGGAGAAGCTTTCTTT. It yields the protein CASSLNSPVTGGEAFF.